This is a list of T cell receptor beta chains from one sample in a study of blood T cells in healthy people across ages. TCRdb itself ran the 5' RACE reads through MiXCR, one entry per CDR3 protein. The sample holds roughly 1.4 million distinct CDR3 sequences, 55% to 75% seen once. The specimen sequenced was blood. The origin of the receptors is a man aged 18 to 35 in good health. CDR3s include the opening cysteine and the closing phenylalanine or tryptophan. The D gene is left open where the match is weak. Clone size is shown for a subset of rows, as once, few, many or a class of expanded clone.

TRBD1,-,TRBJ2-1,TRBV6-2/TRBV6-3,CASRNPQGGPSYNEQFF,TGTGCCAGCCGAAATCCACAGGGGGGACCGTCCTACAATGAGCAGTTCTTC
-,-,TRBJ2-5,TRBV4-1,CASSQSAGIETQYF,TGCGCCAGCAGCCAATCTGCAGGCATTGAGACCCAGTACTTC
-,few,TRBJ2-1,TRBV20-1,CSARQGGYNEQFF,TGCAGTGCTAGACAGGGGGGCTACAATGAGCAGTTCTTC
-,few,TRBJ2-7,TRBV20-1,CSARDQPGLHEQYF,TGCAGTGCTAGAGATCAGCCAGGGTTACACGAGCAGTACTTC
-,-,TRBJ1-2,TRBV9,CASSVVHGNYGYTF,TGTGCCAGCAGCGTAGTACATGGGAACTATGGCTACACCTTC
-,-,TRBJ2-1,TRBV3-1,CASSQIPGASLFF,TGTGCCAGCAGCCAAATCCCCGGCGCTAGCCTGTTCTTC
-,-,TRBJ2-3,TRBV7-9,CASSPKASSFQDTQYF,TGTGCCAGCAGCCCTAAGGCCAGCAGTTTTCAAGATACGCAGTATTTT
-,many,TRBJ2-1,TRBV27,CASSLLGNEQFF,TGTGCCAGCAGTTTACTGGGTAATGAGCAGTTCTTC
-,-,TRBJ2-1,TRBV5-1,CASSLGRPNSYNEQFF,TGCGCCAGCAGCTTGGGCCGGCCCAATTCCTACAATGAGCAGTTCTTC
-,-,TRBJ1-4,TRBV7-9,CASSNGQGRKLFF,TGTGCCAGCAGCAATGGGCAGGGACGTAAACTGTTTTTT
-,-,TRBJ1-3,TRBV4-2,CASSQGYPARRSGNTIYF,TGTGCCAGCAGCCAAGGGTACCCCGCGCGGCGCTCTGGAAACACCATATATTTT
-,-,TRBJ1-6,TRBV6-5,CASSYSTNSYNSPLHF,TGTGCCAGCAGTTACTCGACCAACTCCTATAATTCACCCCTCCACTTT
TRBD1,once,TRBJ1-2,TRBV5-1,CASSSGTGEGYTF,TGCGCCAGCAGCTCCGGGACAGGAGAGGGCTACACCTTC
TRBD2,-,TRBJ2-3,TRBV12-3/TRBV12-4,CASSNLAGVWTDTQYF,TGTGCCAGCAGCAACCTAGCGGGAGTTTGGACAGATACGCAGTATTTT
-,few,TRBJ1-6,TRBV4-1,CASSPRIGVPLHF,TGCGCCAGCAGCCCCCGGATCGGGGTGCCCCTCCACTTT
-,few,TRBJ2-3,TRBV29-1,CSVVITFTDTQYF,TGCAGCGTTGTAATTACTTTCACAGATACGCAGTATTTT
-,-,TRBJ2-3,TRBV29-1,CSVEEADSTDTQYF,TGCAGCGTTGAAGAGGCTGACAGCACAGATACGCAGTATTTT